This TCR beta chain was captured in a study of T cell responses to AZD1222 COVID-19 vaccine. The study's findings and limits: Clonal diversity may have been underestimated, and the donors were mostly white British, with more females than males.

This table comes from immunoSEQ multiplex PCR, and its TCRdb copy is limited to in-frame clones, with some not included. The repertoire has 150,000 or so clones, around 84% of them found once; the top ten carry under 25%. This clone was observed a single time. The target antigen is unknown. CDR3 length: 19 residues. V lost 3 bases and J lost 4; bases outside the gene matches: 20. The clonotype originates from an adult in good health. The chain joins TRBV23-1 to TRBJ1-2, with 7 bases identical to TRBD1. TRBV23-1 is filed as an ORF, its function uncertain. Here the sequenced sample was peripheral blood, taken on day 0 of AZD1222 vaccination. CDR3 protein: CASSHTPGQPPLNTYGYTF. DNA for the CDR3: TGCGCCAGCAGTCACACCCCGGGACAGCCACCGTTAAATACCTATGGCTACACCTTC.